This TCR beta chain was captured in a study of T-cell reconstitution after alpha-beta-depleted transplantation in children. Notes on the study in general: After one year, T-cell counts and TCRbeta diversity mostly came from new T cells.

V gave up 6 bases and J gave up 2 bases; unmatched junction bases: 4. In germline, CDR1 is LGHNA, CDR2 YSLEER. This CDR3 is 15 amino acids long. TCRbeta library construction was performed incorporating unique molecular identifiers. TCRdb recomputed calls from the PCR reads with MiXCR, one row per CDR3 protein. The sample consists of approximately 130,000 distinct CDR3 sequences, roughly 9.7% of them appearing once. To note about this clonotype: The target antigen is unknown.

The TCR comes from a girl younger than two who had a stem cell transplant for combined immunodeficiency, so the T cells may come from the graft donor. The specimen comprised PBMCs, mostly from graft donor cells, sampled 180 days after TCRalphabeta/CD19-depleted stem cell transplant. This sequence joins TRBV4-3 and TRBJ2-5, with 12 bases fitting TRBD1. Here the CDR3 reads CASSAGQGAQETQYF. CDR3 DNA: TGCGCCAGCAGTGCGGGACAGGGGGCTCAAGAGACCCAGTACTTC.